This T cell receptor beta chain is drawn from a study of cytomegalovirus exposure and HLA in healthy donors (dated by TCRdb to about 2017). The study in broad terms: An earlier analysis of more than 550 of the donors reported 276 Gb of sequence data and around 120 million unique TCR beta sequences obtained from approximately 180 million T cells. The study profiled the T cell repertoires of 500 to 800 subjects by immunosequencing and related them to cytomegalovirus serostatus. All discovery cohort repertoires had been generated using a single sequencing platform. To predict cytomegalovirus infection status, the study combined high-throughput TCR immunosequencing, statistical association of individual TCRs with disease status, and machine learning. In an earlier analysis of roughly 580 of the donors, high-throughput TCR beta sequencing was used to judge whether each TCR beta V gene segment behaved as functional or pseudogenic. A later analysis re-examined previously published TCR beta repertoires from hundreds of donors and added high-resolution HLA genotyping to investigate patterns of TCR occurrence. Among about 410 genotyped donors of the cohort, an average of about 220,000 unique TCR beta nucleotide sequences was sequenced per donor, of which about 18% were non-productive. Donor age, sex, ethnicity and CMV serostatus were compiled alongside the repertoire data. The number of donors typed differed by locus, with roughly 629-640 for A, B, C, DRB1 and DQB1, around 500 for DQA1, 600 to 610 for DPA1, and around 430 for DPB1. A later genetic analysis took genome-wide SNP genotypes for about 55% of the 666 donors and used that subset as a discovery cohort. An early release that covered roughly 600 HLA-typed donors contained approximately 300 gigabases of sequencing data and around 80 million unique TCR sequences. HLA typing covered class I and class II loci at four-digit resolution. Roughly five DR-DQ haplotypes were handled as single units for association and clustering, since linkage in the cohort was strong. The aim of the study was to test whether cataloging public T cell receptors could identify signatures of past pathogen exposure. Of the approximately 400 genotyped donors, 65% to 90% fell in the genetic ancestry cluster associated with self-reported Caucasian donors. In addition to the first cohort of 666 subjects, a separate validation cohort of approximately 130 different subjects was used. The later analysis used no new phenotypic data to find candidate immune exposures, relying instead on TCR beta sequences and their occurrence across donors.

Receptors were amplified or captured by the immunoSEQ multiplex PCR assay. The multiplex PCR relied on a mix of 60 forward primers for TCR Vbeta segments and 13 reverse primers for TCR Jbeta segments. Amplification of the CDR3 region of rearranged TCR beta genes was performed with a multiplex PCR assay on genomic DNA. The amplified TCR beta libraries were sequenced on the Illumina HiSeq System as 87-base-pair reads. The authors' analysis ran thus. A later analysis tallied around 87 million unique TCR beta chains across the approximately 670 repertoires, and some 10 million of those chains were shared by two or more donors. To remove PCR and sequencing errors, raw reads were error-corrected and collapsed into unique sequences using a nearest-neighbor algorithm that merged closely related sequences. Alignment of CDR3 sequences to IMGT reference sequences was used to assign V, D and J gene segments. For a sequence to be retained, a match of at least six nucleotides was required to both a V gene segment and a J gene segment. A rearrangement was called productive if the CDR3 had no stop codons and remained in frame with V and J, and every other rearrangement was called non-productive. CDR3 was defined according to IMGT convention as the region running from the second conserved V-encoded cysteine to the conserved J-encoded phenylalanine. In an earlier analysis of approximately 590 of the donors, sequences lacking an unambiguous match to a single V gene segment were excluded. In an earlier analysis of 450 to 750 of the donors, a V segment was called functional when productive rearrangements were above 56.7%, and segregating when the standard deviation between donors exceeded 5%. A statistical classification framework was built for diagnosing cytomegalovirus status from the catalog of TCR beta chain sequences. V and J gene assignment, in a later analysis, came from comparing TCR nucleotide sequences with IMGT/GENE-DB human TR gene sequences. The TCRdist pipeline was used in a later analysis to assign CDR3 sequences and most-parsimonious VDJ recombination scenarios. In a later analysis, every TCR beta chain was defined by the combination of its CDR3 amino acid sequence and its V-gene family, and reads without a unique V-gene family were dropped. As a way to deal with suspected cross-contamination and a sequencing artifact, a later analysis dropped 640 or so nucleotide sequences that were highly shared and had low generation probability. A later analysis calculated a clonal expansion index for each public chain from normalized within-repertoire ranks of inferred template counts. In a later analysis, generation probabilities were computed using a VDJ recombination model fitted to out-of-frame rearrangements, and the results were checked against IGoR. In a later analysis, hypergeometric tests were used to score TCR-TCR, TCR-HLA and TCR-CMV co-occurrence, with a repertoire-size bias correction applied to TCR pairs. False discovery rates were estimated in a later analysis by permuting HLA or CMV assignments 20 times. In a later analysis, co-occurring TCRs were grouped using DBSCAN, with TCRdist sequence similarity added in when clustering inside HLA-allele-positive subsets. Repertoires with fewer than 30,000 or more than 120,000 public chains were left out of co-occurrence clustering, as were five repertoires with anomalous nucleotide sharing. Here the immuneACCESS table is served through TCRdb, limited to in-frame sequences with V and J called. Missing clones are a known gap in these copies; in checked studies unresolved V genes cover under half, and the rest lacks a known reason. For V, J and clone size, that table is used; D and trimming come from the DNA. A total of around 180,000 clones appear in this sample, 84% of them only once. The ten top clones hold 4.8% of the sample.

The paper's findings and limits, for the study overall: The presence/absence analyses assumed that sequencing depth was roughly uniform across donors, and that assumption may not be true. In a later analysis, HLA-associated TCR beta chains showed more clonal expansion and lower generation probabilities than non-associated chains that were equally common. Only TCR beta chains were sequenced in this cohort, and the absence of alpha or paired-chain data limited detectable features. V-gene and J-gene trimming of TCR beta chains was associated with a missense DCLRE1C variant in a later genetic analysis, and the association was replicated in an independent cohort. A cluster of highly shared sequence variants was judged likely to be a technical artifact of the sequencing pipeline. Because counts were too low, seventeen rarely observed V segments, including chromosome 9 orphons, were left out of the earlier analysis of approximately 500 of the donors. Immune exposure information for the cohort was limited to CMV serostatus. In an earlier analysis of about 600 of the donors, most TCR beta V segments appeared in productive rearrangements about 87% or about 30% of the time, broadly matching IMGT annotations. Because HLA typing was missing for some donors at each locus, association tests included only the typed subset. When HLA alleles, especially DR and DQ, strongly co-occurred, TCR associations were difficult to assign to individual alleles. According to a later analysis, most CMV-associated TCR beta chains appeared to be HLA-restricted, and the HLA associations seemed to be driven largely by CMV exposure. In the study, 150 to 200 TCR beta chains were listed as associated with cytomegalovirus. A later analysis reported that several top co-occurrence clusters appeared linked to parvovirus B19, influenza, CMV and Epstein-Barr virus. Correlated functional status among segregating V segments might be attributable to linkage disequilibrium, but an unknown experimental factor could not be ruled out. Cytomegalovirus status was reported to be diagnosed by the classifier with high specificity and sensitivity in both the original and validation cohorts. In a later analysis, TCR association rates were found to vary across HLA loci, with the most associated TCRs seen for DRB1 alleles and the fewest for HLA-C alleles. According to a later genetic analysis, donors in an Asian-associated ancestry cluster had fewer N-insertions in productive TCRs than the approximately 630-donor mean. Specific HLA alleles were associated with roughly 17,000 TCR beta sequences at a false discovery rate of 0.05 in a later analysis. The authors suggested that the approach could potentially be extended to other disease states and immunological phenotypes. Most TCR sequences were observed very rarely across donors, whereas some public TCRs were present in many individuals. Three of the identified cytomegalovirus-associated TCR beta chains were confirmed in vitro to be specific for cytomegalovirus antigens. The 87-base-pair reads could not distinguish some IMGT-functional V segments, including TRBV6-2 and TRBV6-3, so those segments were excluded. A further reported finding was that TCR beta sequences accurately predicted the HLA-A and HLA-B alleles for most subjects in the first cohort.

Concerning this clone: This receptor's antigen is unknown. The record has no base qualities; no much larger clone is one base away.

The germline V gene specifies SGDLS as CDR1 and YYNGEE as CDR2. V drops 2 bases and J drops 1 base, leaving 29 bases in between. Taken from cysteine to phenylalanine, the CDR3 has 21 residues. Just the 63-base CDR3 DNA is kept, in frame starting at base 1. In total, more than 500 healthy bone marrow donors made up the cohort. At the time of sampling, all cohort members were nominally healthy, though unrecorded immune exposures were likely present. The donor tested CMV seropositive and was one of the 289 seropositive cohort members. A peripheral blood sample was provided by each donor, and peripheral blood mononuclear cells were used for TCR beta sequencing. Genomic DNA extraction from the blood cell samples was performed with the Qiagen DNeasy Blood Extraction Kit.

The chain couples TRBV9 to TRBJ2-3, with the D gene too uncertain to name. Sequenced sample: PBMCs. The TCR was taken from a girl aged 5 to 17 in good health and CMV-seropositive. The sequenced DNA is TGTGCCAGCAGCGTTAGCCCGCGGTCTGTGCTTGACTTACATGGCACAGATACGCAGTATTTT. Its translation is CASSVSPRSVLDLHGTDTQYF.